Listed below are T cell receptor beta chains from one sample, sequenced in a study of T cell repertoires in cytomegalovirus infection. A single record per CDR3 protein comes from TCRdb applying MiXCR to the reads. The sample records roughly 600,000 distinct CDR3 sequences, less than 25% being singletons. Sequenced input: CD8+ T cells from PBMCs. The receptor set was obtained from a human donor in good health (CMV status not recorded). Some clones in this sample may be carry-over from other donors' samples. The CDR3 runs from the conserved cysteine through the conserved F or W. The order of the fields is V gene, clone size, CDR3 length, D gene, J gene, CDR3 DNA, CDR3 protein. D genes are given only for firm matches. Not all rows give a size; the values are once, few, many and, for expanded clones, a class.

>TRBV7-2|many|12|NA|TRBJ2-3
TGTGCCAGCAGCTGGATCACAGATACGCAGTATTTT
CASSWITDTQYF
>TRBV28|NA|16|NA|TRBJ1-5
TGTGCCAGCAGCCTCTTGCCCGCAGGGTATCATCAGCCCCAGCATTTT
CASSLLPAGYHQPQHF
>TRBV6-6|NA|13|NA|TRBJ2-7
TGTGCCACCGGCACCTCCAGATCCTACGAGCAGTACTTC
CATGTSRSYEQYF
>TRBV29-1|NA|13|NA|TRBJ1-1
TGCAGCGTTGATCAGGGAGTGGGCCTTGAAGCTTTCTTT
CSVDQGVGLEAFF
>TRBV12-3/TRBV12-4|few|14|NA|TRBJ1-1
TGTGCCAGCCTATTTGACGGGATGAACACTGAAGCTTTCTTT
CASLFDGMNTEAFF
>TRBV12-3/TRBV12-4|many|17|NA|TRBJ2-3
TGTGCCAGCAGCTTCATCCGGGACCACCTTAGCACAGATACGCAGTATTTT
CASSFIRDHLSTDTQYF
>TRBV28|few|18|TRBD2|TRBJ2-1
TGTGCCAGCAGCCCTGGGACTAGTCGGTCGGGGACCATTAATGAGCAGTTCTTC
CASSPGTSRSGTINEQFF
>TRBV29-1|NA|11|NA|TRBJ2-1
TGCAGCGTGATGGGCCGAAATGAGCAGTTCTTC
CSVMGRNEQFF
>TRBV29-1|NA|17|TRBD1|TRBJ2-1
TGCAGCGTTGAAACGGGGATGTTCAGGGGGACCTACAATGAGCAGTTCTTC
CSVETGMFRGTYNEQFF
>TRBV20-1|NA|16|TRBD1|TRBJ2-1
TGCAGTGCCGACCCAGTGGGGGACAGGGTGTTTGAGGGGCAGTTCTTC
CSADPVGDRVFEGQFF
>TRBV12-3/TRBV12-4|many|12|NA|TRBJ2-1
TGTGCCAGCAGTCCCGATAACAATGAGCAGTTCTTC
CASSPDNNEQFF
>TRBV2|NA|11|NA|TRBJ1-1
TGTGCCAGCAGAGGACAGTTTGAAGCTTTCTTT
CASRGQFEAFF
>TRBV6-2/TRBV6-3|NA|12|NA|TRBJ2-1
TGTGCCAGCAGCCACCCAAACAATGAGCAGTTCTTC
CASSHPNNEQFF
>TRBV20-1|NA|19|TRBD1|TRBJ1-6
TGCAGTGCTCCTAACCGAGACCGGGACAGGGGGCCAAGGAATTCACCCCTCCACTTT
CSAPNRDRDRGPRNSPLHF
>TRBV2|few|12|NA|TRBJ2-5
TGTGCCAGCACAGGGAACCAAGAGACCCAGTACTTC
CASTGNQETQYF
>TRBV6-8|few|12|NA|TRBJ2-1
TGTGCCAGCAGGCGGGAAGTAAATGAGCAGTTCTTC
CASRREVNEQFF
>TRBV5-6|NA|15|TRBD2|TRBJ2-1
TGTGCCAGCAGCCCGAGGAGGCTAGCGGGGACTGAGCAGTTCTTC
CASSPRRLAGTEQFF
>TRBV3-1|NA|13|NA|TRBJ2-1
TGTGCCAGCAGCCAAGTGGTTCTTAATGAGCAGTTCTTC
CASSQVVLNEQFF
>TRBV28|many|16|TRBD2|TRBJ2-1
TGTGCCAGCAGTTTTCCGACTAGCGGGGGCTACAATGAGCAGTTCTTC
CASSFPTSGGYNEQFF
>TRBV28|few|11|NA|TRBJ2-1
TGTGCCAACGCAGGGGTTGATGAGCAGTTCTTC
CANAGVDEQFF
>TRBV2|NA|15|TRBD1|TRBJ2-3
TGTGCCAGCGAGGGGACAGGGGCTAGCACAGATACGCAGTATTTT
CASEGTGASTDTQYF
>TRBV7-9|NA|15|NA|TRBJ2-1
TGTGCCAGCAGCCCCGGGATTTTCTCCTACAATGAGCAGTTCTTC
CASSPGIFSYNEQFF
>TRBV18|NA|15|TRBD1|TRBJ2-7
TGTGCCAGCTCAGCCTATGGGACAGCGAACTACGAGCAGTACTTC
CASSAYGTANYEQYF
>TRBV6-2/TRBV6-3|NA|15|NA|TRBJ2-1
TGTGCCACCTTCTCTACTAGTCGCCTTTGGAATGAGCAGTTCTTC
CATFSTSRLWNEQFF
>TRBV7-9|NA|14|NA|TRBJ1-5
TGTGCCAGCAGCTCCGGGGGGCCCCATCAGCCCCAGCATTTT
CASSSGGPHQPQHF
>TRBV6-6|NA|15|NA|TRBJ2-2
TGTGCCAGCAGTTACTCGACGGGTGGGGCCGGGGAGCTGTTTTTT
CASSYSTGGAGELFF
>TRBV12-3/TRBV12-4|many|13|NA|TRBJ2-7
TGTGCCAGCAGCGGCGGGGATCCCTACGAGCAGTACTTC
CASSGGDPYEQYF
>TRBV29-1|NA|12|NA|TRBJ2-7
TGCAGCGTTCGTACCCCGAGAGGCGAGCAGTACTTC
CSVRTPRGEQYF
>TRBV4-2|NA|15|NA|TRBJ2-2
TGTGCCAGCAGCCAAGCCGGACAAAACACCGGGGAGCTGTTTTTT
CASSQAGQNTGELFF
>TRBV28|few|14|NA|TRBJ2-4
TGTGCCAGCAGTTTCGCGCTAGCCAAAAACATTCAGTACTTC
CASSFALAKNIQYF
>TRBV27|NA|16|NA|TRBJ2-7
TGTGCCAGCAGTTTATTATCTCAGACTCACTCCTACGAGCAGTACTTC
CASSLLSQTHSYEQYF
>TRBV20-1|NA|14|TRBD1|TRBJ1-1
TGCAGTGCTAGAGGACTTGGACAGGGACTTGAAGCTTTCTTT
CSARGLGQGLEAFF
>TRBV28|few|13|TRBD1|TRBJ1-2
TGTGCCAGCAGGTTGACAGGGTCCTATGGCTACACCTTC
CASRLTGSYGYTF
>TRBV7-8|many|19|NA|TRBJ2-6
TGTGCCAGCAGCTTAGTTGTGACAAGTTCATACTCTGGGGCCAACGTCCTGACTTTC
CASSLVVTSSYSGANVLTF
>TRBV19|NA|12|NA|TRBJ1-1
TGTGCCAGTATTGGGGGAGGCTCTGAAGCTTTCTTT
CASIGGGSEAFF
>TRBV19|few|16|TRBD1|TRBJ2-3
TGTGCCAGTACCCCCGCGGGGGACAGGGAAGTTGATACGCAGTATTTT
CASTPAGDREVDTQYF
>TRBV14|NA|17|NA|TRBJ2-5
TGTGCCAGCAGCTCATCCAGGGCCAAGAAATACCAAGAGACCCAGTACTTC
CASSSSRAKKYQETQYF
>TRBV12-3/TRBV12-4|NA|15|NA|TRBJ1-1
TGTGCCAGCAGTTTGGTACGATATGGAGACACTGAAGCTTTCTTT
CASSLVRYGDTEAFF
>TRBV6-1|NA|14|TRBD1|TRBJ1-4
TGTGCCAGCAGGTCGGGGACAGGGTACGAAAAACTGTTTTTT
CASRSGTGYEKLFF